The 4 T cell receptor beta chains reported below all come from one sample, sequenced in a study of blood T cell repertoires in COVID-19 (dated by TCRdb to 2020 to 2021). The library was obtained by the immunoSEQ multiplex PCR assay. TCRdb retrieved this table from immuneACCESS and kept in-frame rearrangements only. Not all clones are present; in checked studies, unresolved V genes account for under half, and no reason is known for the remainder. In this sample the table shows some 250,000 clones, approximately 86% of which occur a single time. Together, the top ten hold around 2.9% of the sample. The specimen sequenced was peripheral blood. The receptors originated from a woman between 25 and 40 years old who had recovered from COVID-19.

The chain recombines TRBV9 with TRBJ2-5; 7 nucleotides line up with TRBD1. This CDR3 contains 14 residues. Germline V lookup: CDR1 SGDLS, CDR2 YYNGEE. Germline trimming cut 3 bases from V and 0 bases from J; bases unmatched to any gene: 2. The CDR3 is CASSAGTDQETQYF. The DNA of the CDR3 is TGTGCCAGCAGCGCAGGGACAGACCAAGAGACCCAGTACTTC.

CDR3 bases: TGTGCCAGCAGCGTAGGGGGACTATCCATAGATACGCAGTATTTT. Translation gives CASSVGGLSIDTQYF. V and J are TRBV9 and TRBJ2-3, with 7 bases identical to TRBD2. The trim removed 0 bases at V and 5 bases at J, leaving 6 bases unmatched. From germline, CDR1 is SGDLS and CDR2 YYNGEE. The CDR3 loop spans 15 amino acids.

The DNA of the CDR3 is TGTGCCAGCAGTTACGACTACAGGGTTCCCTACGAGCAGTACTTC. This translates into CASSYDYRVPYEQYF. This chain links TRBV28 with TRBJ2-7; tentatively, D is TRBD1 (6 bases). Germline V gene data show CDR1 as MDHEN and CDR2 as SYDVKM. The CDR3 has 15 amino acids. The V and J ends lost 4 bases and 2 bases respectively, with 15 bases between them.

V gene TRBV2 combines with J gene TRBJ1-5; 9 bases align to TRBD1. This CDR3 is 15 amino acids long. Germline-derived CDR1 and CDR2 are SNHLY and FYNNEI. V lost 6 bases and J lost 9; bases outside the gene matches: 12. Written as DNA, the CDR3 is TGTGCCAGCAGCCTAATTCGGACAGGGGAGTGGCCCCAGCATTTT. Translation gives CASSLIRTGEWPQHF.